This TCR beta chain was sequenced during a study of CD8+CD57+ T cells in acquired aplastic anemia. In the study overall: Each DNA sample taken from sorted CD4+ and CD8+ cells came to around 2.9 ug on average.

The V gene lost 3 bases and the J gene lost 3 bases, with 18 bases spanning the gap. The V gene's germline CDR1 is PRHDT and CDR2 FYEKMQ (reference sequence). The CDR3 sequence is 16 residues long. This clonotype came up many times. Its antigen is not known. The study, taken as a whole, reports: It was found that more than 25 CD8+ CDR3 sequences were shared between patients and controls.

The use of genomic DNA as template underpinned the TCR beta VDJ and CDR3 profiling. TCRdb passed the reads through MiXCR, listing each CDR3 protein once. The data contain under 200,000 distinct CDR3 sequences, less than 50% of them singletons. By flow cytometry, patients selected for sequencing had shown an expansion of CD8+CD57+ cells. The rearrangement links TRBV13 to TRBJ2-7, with a possible D match to TRBD2 (5 bases). The source of this sequence is a human donor with aplastic anemia. Sequenced input: sorted CD4+, CD8+, or CD8+CD57+ T cells (not recorded which) from PBMCs. The CDR3 region has the DNA TGTGCCAGCAGCTTTAATTTCGGACTTTTTCGCTACGAGCAGTACTTC. Residues: CASSFNFGLFRYEQYF.